The 27 T cell receptor beta chains below were found in one sample sequenced in a study of blood T cells in healthy people across ages. PCR was performed a second time for roughly 7 to 12 cycles using a sample-barcoded 5' primer and a J-beta primer mix. TCRdb fed the 5' RACE reads into MiXCR, producing one record per CDR3 protein. The data hold about 780,000 distinct CDR3 sequences, with 20% to 30% observed a single time. These same data were also listed under a study on T cells of mothers and their children.

Sequencing was done on a sample of blood. These receptors originate from a boy younger than 18 in good health.

The V call is TRBV4-2, the J call TRBJ2-4; tentatively, D is TRBD1 or TRBD2 (5 bases each). CDR3 size: 15 residues. V lost 5 bases and J 3 bases, leaving 14 bases between the germline ends. In germline, CDR1 is LGHNA, CDR2 YNFKEQ. The CDR3 loop reads CASSGESGRKNIQYF. The CDR3 DNA reads as TGTGCCAGCAGCGGAGAATCGGGGCGCAAAAACATTCAGTACTTC.

The CDR3 loop reads CASSIGQGNEKLFF. DNA of the CDR3: TGTGCCAGCTCGATCGGACAGGGCAATGAAAAACTGTTTTTT. The chain links TRBV12-3 or TRBV12-4 to TRBJ1-4; 8 bases line up with TRBD1. The CDR3 runs to 14 residues. The junction had 7 bases not matched to a gene; V was cut back by 8 bases and J by 5 bases.

This clonotype was seen only a few times. V and J are TRBV6-4 and TRBJ2-1, with 7 nucleotides matching TRBD1. Germline CDR1 is MRHNA and CDR2 is SNTAGT. J lost 5 bases, V lost 2 bases, and 6 bases had no gene match. CDR3 length equals 15 residues. The CDR3: CASSDGLTGNNEQFF. CDR3 nucleotides: TGTGCCAGCAGTGACGGGTTGACAGGGAACAATGAGCAGTTCTTC.

This sequence joins TRBV29-1 and TRBJ1-4; the D gene is possibly TRBD1 (6 bases). The CDR3 runs to 13 residues. The V end was cut by 6 bases, the J end by 4 bases, with 12 bases between. Germline lookup yields CDR1 SQVTM and CDR2 ANQGSEA. The CDR3 bases are TGCAGCGTCTCCGGACAGCTTAATGAAAAACTGTTTTTT. As protein: CSVSGQLNEKLFF.

This chain connects TRBV11-2 to TRBJ1-4, with D perhaps matching TRBD1 (5 bases). Germline V lookup: CDR1 SGHAT, CDR2 FQNNGV. The CDR3 loop spans 15 amino acids. Trimming left V 1 base short and J 5 bases short, with 11 bases between. The CDR3 DNA sequence: TGTGCCAGCAGCTTAGCCGGGGCAAACAATGAAAAACTGTTTTTT. Protein: CASSLAGANNEKLFF.

This clonotype occurred a few times. The J gene is TRBJ2-5, the V gene TRBV12-3 or TRBV12-4; 9 bases match TRBD2. The end of the DNA fits TRBJ2-1 better, so the J call may be wrong. The CDR3 runs 14 residues. The CDR3 reads CASSLLAGQNEQFF. In DNA, the CDR3 is TGTGCCAGCAGTTTGCTAGCGGGGCAAAATGAGCAGTTCTTC.

This clonotype came up once. This chain links TRBV6-2 or TRBV6-3 with TRBJ2-7; D ambiguous. V gave up 0 bases and J gave up 5 bases, with 5 bases separating them. The germline V gene encodes CDR1 MNHEY and CDR2 SVGEGT. This CDR3 is built from 12 residues. In DNA form, the CDR3 reads TGTGCCAGCAGTTACTCGTCCCACGAGCAGTACTTC. It is translated as CASSYSSHEQYF.

This chain uses TRBV27 with TRBJ2-1, with 7 bases fitting TRBD1. The J call may not be correct, given that the DNA end is closer to TRBJ2-7. Germline assignment: CDR1 MNHEY and CDR2 SMNVEV (reference sequence). CDR3 length: 13 amino acids. Here the CDR3 reads CASGQDSSYEQYF. CDR3 in DNA: TGTGCCAGCGGACAGGACAGCTCCTACGAGCAGTACTTC.

This clonotype was counted only a few times. V gene TRBV29-1 combines with J gene TRBJ2-5, with 7 positions matching TRBD1. CDR3 length: 13 amino acids. J lost 4 bases, V lost 7 bases, and 9 bases had no gene match. Germline V gives CDR1 SQVTM, CDR2 ANQGSEA. The CDR3 spells CSARQGGVETQYF. The CDR3 DNA sequence: TGCAGCGCCCGACAGGGTGGAGTAGAGACCCAGTACTTC.

The gene calls are TRBV12-3 or TRBV12-4 and TRBJ2-2, with TRBD1 matching over 10 bases. This CDR3 has 15 amino acids. V shed 5 bases, J shed 8 bases, and the junction held 8 bases outside the gene matches. The CDR3 DNA reads as TGTGCCAGCAGTCGCAGGACAGGGGGAGGGGGGGAGCTGTTTTTT. It encodes CASSRRTGGGGELFF.

The chain recombines TRBV28 with TRBJ2-5, with unresolved D. V lost 8 bases, J lost 2 bases, and 12 bases lay in between. This CDR3 is built from 13 residues. Germline V gives CDR1 MDHEN, CDR2 SYDVKM. CDR3 amino acids: CASRSDKQETQYF. Written as DNA, the CDR3 is TGTGCCAGCCGCTCCGACAAACAAGAGACCCAGTACTTC.

The sample holds many counts of this clonotype. J is TRBJ2-7 and V is TRBV20-1; 11 nucleotides align to TRBD2. This CDR3 has 17 residues. Germline CDR1 and CDR2: DFQATT and SNEGSKA (reference sequence). Losses at the gene ends were 0 bases for V and 2 bases for J; bases not matched to a gene: 9. This chain's CDR3 is CSARDIGGGLAAYEQYF. The CDR3 region has the DNA TGCAGTGCTAGAGATATAGGAGGGGGACTAGCGGCCTACGAGCAGTACTTC.

This sequence joins TRBV7-2 and TRBJ2-1; the match to TRBD2 covers 10 bases. CDR1 and CDR2 (germline): SGHTA, FQGNSA. Trimming cost V 7 bases and J 2 bases; bases outside gene matches: 14. There are 18 residues in the CDR3. CDR3 sequence: CASIPRVSGGAAYNEQFF. In nucleotides, the CDR3 is TGTGCCAGCATCCCGCGGGTCAGCGGGGGGGCCGCCTACAATGAGCAGTTCTTC.

This clonotype has a handful of counts. The V call is TRBV6-5, the J call TRBJ1-2; 7 nucleotides match TRBD1. Germline V gene lookup returns CDR1 MNHEY and CDR2 SVGAGI. The CDR3 covers 15 residues. V lost 5 bases and J lost 2; bases outside the gene matches: 8. The CDR3 here is CASSAPGQINYGYTF. For the CDR3, the DNA is TGTGCCAGCAGTGCCCCGGGACAGATAAACTATGGCTACACCTTC.

The J gene is TRBJ1-1, the V gene TRBV20-1; possible D gene TRBD1, 6 bases. Trimming left V 1 base short and J 5 bases short, with 20 bases between. The CDR3 spans 16 residues. CDR1 is DFQATT and CDR2 is SNEGSKA in the germline V gene (reference sequence). The CDR3, as DNA: TGCAGTGCTAGAGCTTTAACCAGACAGGCGGGGACTGAAGCTTTCTTT. Translation gives CSARALTRQAGTEAFF.

The genes are TRBV20-1 and TRBJ2-2, with 7 bases lining up with TRBD2. V was clipped by 4 bases and J by 1 base; unmatched bases: 12. Per germline, CDR1 DFQATT and CDR2 SNEGSKA (reference sequence). The CDR3 sequence is 17 residues long. The CDR3 DNA sequence: TGCAGTGCTAAAGGCGGGTCGGGCGGGGGGAACACCGGGGAGCTGTTTTTT. It specifies CSAKGGSGGGNTGELFF.

The rearrangement uses TRBV7-9 and TRBJ2-2; no clear D gene. The V gene's germline CDR1 is SEHNR and CDR2 FQNEAQ (reference sequence). Trimming removed 5 bases at V and 1 base at J, with 11 bases between. There are 15 residues in the CDR3. The chain's CDR3 is CASSPLFGNTGELFF. CDR3 DNA: TGTGCCAGCAGCCCCTTGTTCGGGAACACCGGGGAGCTGTTTTTT.

CDR3: CATSRAGPRIYGYTF. Written as DNA, the CDR3 is TGTGCCACCAGCAGAGCGGGACCGAGAATTTATGGCTACACCTTC. The V and J genes are TRBV15 and TRBJ1-2, with D possibly TRBD1 on 5 matching bases. The CDR3 loop spans 15 amino acids. Germline assignment: CDR1 LNHNV and CDR2 YYDKDF (reference sequence). V lost 1 base and J lost 5, with 14 bases in between.

V and J are TRBV28 and TRBJ1-4; tentatively, D is TRBD1 (5 bases). CDR1 and CDR2 from the germline V gene are MDHEN and SYDVKM. CDR3 length: 16 residues. V gave up 5 bases and J gave up 8 bases, with 21 bases separating them. In DNA form, the CDR3 reads TGTGCCAGCAGTGACCTACCCGGGACTCCGTGGGAAAAACTGTTTTTT. Residues: CASSDLPGTPWEKLFF.

This clonotype was counted a few times. The chain uses TRBV27 and TRBJ2-4; 10 bases line up with TRBD1. The CDR3 runs 18 residues. V was clipped by 5 bases and J by 3 bases; unmatched bases: 13. Germline V gene lookup returns CDR1 MNHEY and CDR2 SMNVEV (reference sequence). The CDR3 nucleotides are TGTGCCAGCAGTCCGGGACAGGGGCTACCACCTAGCAAAAACATTCAGTACTTC. Encoded protein: CASSPGQGLPPSKNIQYF.

This clonotype turned up a few times. The rearrangement joins TRBV2 to TRBJ1-6, with unresolved D. The CDR3 consists of 15 residues. The germline V gene encodes CDR1 SNHLY and CDR2 FYNNEI. Deletions cut 6 bases from V and 0 bases from J, with 9 bases between. This chain's CDR3 is CASSETSSYNSPLHF. The CDR3 region has the DNA TGTGCCAGCAGCGAGACAAGCTCCTATAATTCACCCCTCCACTTT.

In its sample, this clonotype was seen a few times. The chain couples TRBV6-1 to TRBJ2-3; D is unresolved. The ends were cut back, 0 bases at V and 5 bases at J, with 6 bases in the middle. From germline, CDR1 is MNHNS and CDR2 SASEGT. This CDR3 contains 13 residues. CDR3 sequence: CASSEAGRDTQYF. The CDR3 nucleotides read TGTGCCAGCAGTGAAGCAGGCAGAGATACGCAGTATTTT.

This clonotype was observed a few times. The chain uses TRBV29-1 and TRBJ2-1; tentative D call: TRBD2 (5 bases). CDR1 is SQVTM, CDR2 ANQGSEA, per germline. The CDR3 loop spans 12 amino acids. Trimming pared 7 bases from V and 4 bases from J, leaving 11 bases between. CDR3 in amino acids: CSAAGGYNEQFF. CDR3 DNA: TGCAGCGCGGCGGGCGGGTACAATGAGCAGTTCTTC.

This clonotype has a handful of counts. The chain is built from TRBV20-1 and TRBJ2-3, with D perhaps being TRBD1 or TRBD2 (5 bases each). The germline V gene encodes CDR1 DFQATT and CDR2 SNEGSKA (reference sequence). This CDR3 has 16 residues. V was pared by 1 base and J by 2 bases, with 16 bases between. Here the CDR3 DNA reads TGCAGTGCTAGAGGTTGGGGGTCCCAAGTCACAGATACGCAGTATTTT. Amino acid sequence: CSARGWGSQVTDTQYF.

This sequence joins TRBV20-1 and TRBJ1-3; a possible D gene is TRBD1 (5 bases). Germline CDR1 reads DFQATT; CDR2 reads SNEGSKA (reference sequence). This CDR3 is 14 amino acids long. V lost 7 bases, J lost 1 base, and 14 bases lay in between. The CDR3 nucleotides read TGCAGTGTGGCACAGGACCTTTCTGGAAACACCATATATTTT. Protein: CSVAQDLSGNTIYF.

J is TRBJ2-5 and V is TRBV27, with 10 positions matching TRBD2. Germline loops: CDR1 MNHEY, CDR2 SMNVEV (reference sequence). The CDR3 runs to 15 residues. V dropped 3 bases and J dropped 4; count of bases not matched to a gene: 5. The CDR3 reads CASSLSGGASETQYF. The CDR3 DNA is TGTGCCAGCAGTTTGAGCGGGGGGGCCTCAGAGACCCAGTACTTC.

This clonotype showed up just a few times. This chain links TRBV11-2 with TRBJ1-4; TRBD1 agrees at 8 bases. The trim removed 4 bases at V and 4 bases at J, leaving 5 bases unmatched. CDR3 length: 15 amino acids. In germline, CDR1 is SGHAT, CDR2 FQNNGV. The CDR3 loop reads CASSSGQGRNEKLFF. The CDR3, as DNA: TGTGCCAGCAGCTCCGGACAGGGCCGTAATGAAAAACTGTTTTTT.